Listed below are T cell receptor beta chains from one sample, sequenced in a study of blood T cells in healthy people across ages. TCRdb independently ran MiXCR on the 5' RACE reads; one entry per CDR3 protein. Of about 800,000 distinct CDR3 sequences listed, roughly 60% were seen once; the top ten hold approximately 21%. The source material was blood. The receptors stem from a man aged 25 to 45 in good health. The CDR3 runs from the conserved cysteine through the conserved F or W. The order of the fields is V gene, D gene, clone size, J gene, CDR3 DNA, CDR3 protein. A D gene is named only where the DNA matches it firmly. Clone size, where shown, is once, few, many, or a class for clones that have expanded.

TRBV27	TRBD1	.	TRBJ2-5	TGTGCCAGCAGGGGACAGGGGTATGGGGGGACCCAGTACTTC	CASRGQGYGGTQYF
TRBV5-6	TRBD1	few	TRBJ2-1	TGTGCCAGCAGCGCGACAGGGGTCTCCTACAATGAGCAGTTCTTC	CASSATGVSYNEQFF
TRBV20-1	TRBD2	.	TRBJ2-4	TGCAGTGCTAGAGATGGGACTAGGTTAGCCAAAAACATTCAGTACTTC	CSARDGTRLAKNIQYF
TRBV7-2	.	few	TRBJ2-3	TGTGCCAGCAGCCTCAGCATGGCGGGAACTAGCACAGATACGCAGTATTTT	CASSLSMAGTSTDTQYF
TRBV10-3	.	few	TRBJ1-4	TGTGCCATCAGTGACGACAGGAATGAAAAACTGTTTTTT	CAISDDRNEKLFF
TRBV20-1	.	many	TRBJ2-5	TGCAGTGCTAGGGGGCTCCAAGAGACCCAGTACTTC	CSARGLQETQYF
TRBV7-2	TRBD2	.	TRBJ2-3	TGTGCCAGCAGCGCCACTAGCGGGGCAGATACGCAGTATTTT	CASSATSGADTQYF
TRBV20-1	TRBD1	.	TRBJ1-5	TGCAGCCCACATGGCCGGGACAGTGGCAATCAGCCCCAGCATTTT	CSPHGRDSGNQPQHF
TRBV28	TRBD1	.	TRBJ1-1	TGTGCCAGCAGTTCCCCCAGGGACAGTAACACTGAAGCTTTCTTT	CASSSPRDSNTEAFF
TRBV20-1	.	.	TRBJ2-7	TGCAGGGGGGTCGCCGGCAACGAGCAGTACTTC	CRGVAGNEQYF
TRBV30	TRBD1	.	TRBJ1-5	TGTGCCTGGGGGGGACAGTATAGCAATCAGCCCCAGCATTTT	CAWGGQYSNQPQHF
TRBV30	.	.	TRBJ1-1	TGTGCCTGGGGTTATGAGTATTGGGCTGAAGCTTTCTTT	CAWGYEYWAEAFF
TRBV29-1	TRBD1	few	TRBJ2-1	TGCAGCGAGGTACCAAGGGACAGGGGCAATGAGCAGTTCTTC	CSEVPRDRGNEQFF